Presented here are 7 T cell receptor beta chains from one specimen sequenced in a study of cytomegalovirus exposure and HLA in healthy donors. PCR was performed using 60 Vbeta and 13 Jbeta primers. TCRdb's copy holds only in-frame clones and misses some; the assay was immunoSEQ multiplex PCR. The top ten clones hold 1.5% to 2% of a sample with approximately 72,000 clones, around 80% of them seen once. The sequencing input was PBMCs. The receptors were gathered from a man between 18 and 29 years old in good health and CMV-seronegative.

This chain joins TRBV7-8 and TRBJ2-1; a possible D gene is TRBD1 (6 bases). The CDR3 contains 19 residues. CDR1 is SGHVS and CDR2 is FQNEAQ in the germline V gene. V was trimmed by 1 base and J by 0 bases, leaving 19 bases between them. The CDR3 coding sequence is TGTGCCAGCAGCTTAGTTACTTTATGGGGACATAGCTCCTACAATGAGCAGTTCTTC. Translating it yields CASSLVTLWGHSSYNEQFF.

V gene TRBV7-9 combines with J gene TRBJ1-6, with TRBD1 matching 9 bases. Germline V gene data show CDR1 as SEHNR and CDR2 as FQNEAQ (reference sequence). The CDR3 is 17 residues long. With V trimmed by 5 bases and J by 10 bases, 15 bases remained unmatched. For the CDR3, the DNA is TGTGCCAGCAGCCCACACCCGACGGGACAGGGTATGTCACCCCTCCACTTT. Its protein is CASSPHPTGQGMSPLHF.

The chain is built from TRBV6-1 and TRBJ1-2; D is unresolved. The CDR3 loop spans 12 amino acids. Germline CDR1 and CDR2: MNHNS and SASEGT. Trimming took 6 bases from V and 2 from J, leaving 7 bases between them. As DNA, the CDR3 is TGTGCCAGCAGCACACGAAACTATGGCTACACCTTC. Its protein is CASSTRNYGYTF.

The chain has TRBV5-4 and TRBJ2-7; tentative D call: TRBD1 (5 bases). This CDR3 has 13 residues. Between the trimmed V and J ends, which lost 4 bases and 3 bases, there was a span of 11 bases. Germline values: CDR1 SGHNT, CDR2 YYREEE (reference sequence). CDR3 residues: CASSRQTFYEQYF. The CDR3 DNA reads as TGTGCCAGCAGCCGACAGACCTTCTACGAGCAGTACTTC. The full variable domain, rest sourced from reference TRBV5-4 and TRBJ2-7, is ETGVTQSPTHLIKTRGQQVTLRCSSQSGHNTVSWYQQALGQGPQFIFQYYREEENGRGNFPPRFSGLQFPNYSSELNVNALELDDSALYLCASSRQTFYEQYFGPGTRLTVT.

V is TRBV4-3 and J is TRBJ1-1; 7 nucleotides agree with TRBD1. This CDR3 spans 13 amino acids. J gave up 7 bases and V 1 base, and 3 bases lay outside the gene matches. Germline V lookup: CDR1 LGHNA, CDR2 YSLEER. CDR3 residues: CASSQGPGGEAFF. The CDR3, as DNA: TGCGCCAGCAGCCAAGGACCAGGGGGTGAAGCTTTCTTT.

The chain has TRBV6-5 and TRBJ2-5; 7 bases are a match to TRBD1. Per the germline V gene, CDR1 is MNHEY and CDR2 is SVGAGI. Germline trimming cut 1 base from V and 2 bases from J; bases unmatched to any gene: 1. The CDR3 runs to 14 residues. The CDR3 region has the DNA TGTGCCAGCAGTTACTTGACAGGGCAAGAGACCCAGTACTTC. Its protein product is CASSYLTGQETQYF.

The rearrangement links TRBV6-5 to TRBJ1-3; possible D gene TRBD1, 5 bases. Germline V lookup: CDR1 MNHEY, CDR2 SVGAGI. V shed 3 bases and J shed 2 bases, with 11 bases lying between them. The CDR3 runs to 15 residues. The CDR3, as DNA: TGTGCCAGCAGTTATCTCCAGGGTACTGGAAACACCATATATTTT. It specifies CASSYLQGTGNTIYF.